This T cell receptor beta chain is drawn from a study of T cell repertoires and HLA-DP antigens. Study-wide findings and caveats: Against one allele, clones undetected before culture averaged about 34%; against the other, roughly 50%.

Worth noting for this clone: Its antigen remains unidentified.

This CDR3 contains 13 residues. Germline CDR1 is MNHNY and CDR2 is SVGAGI (reference sequence). V shed 5 bases and J shed 0 bases, with 7 bases lying between them. Primers targeted 54 TRBV and 13 TRBJ segments. The method was immunoSEQ multiplex PCR; TCRdb's version includes in-frame clones alone and lacks a portion of them. Here the sample spans roughly 120,000 clones, around 92% being singletons. The sequencing input was CD4+ T cells from PBMCs. V and J are TRBV6-6 and TRBJ2-5, with D perhaps matching TRBD1 (5 bases). This TCR came from a woman younger than 30 in good health and CMV-seronegative. The CDR3 protein is CASSRRDQETQYF. The DNA of the CDR3 is TGTGCCAGCAGTCGCAGGGACCAAGAGACCCAGTACTTC.